The entry that follows covers one TCR beta chain sequence. The antigen is not known. V was shortened by 2 bases and J by 6 bases, with 11 bases between the two germline ends. Germline-derived CDR1 and CDR2 are SGDLS and YYNGEE. The CDR3 has 14 amino acids. This specimen belongs to a study of T-cell memory formation after mild COVID-19. General study points: Day 37-peaking second-wave clones had unconfirmed SARS-CoV-2 specificity. Pre-infection memory showed some responding clones, and this suggested that cross-reactive memory joined.

TCRdb used MiXCR to reprocess the 5' RACE reads, holding one entry per CDR3 protein. The table includes 270,000 or so distinct CDR3 sequences, 16% detected once. Sequenced sample: PBMCs or a T cell subset sorted from them (not recorded which). The clonotype comes from a man aged 18-30 years who had mild COVID-19 (a few samples of this study predate the infection). Cell type and time point are not known. This rearrangement joins TRBV9 to TRBJ2-2; D is perhaps TRBD1 or TRBD2 (6 bases each). The CDR3 loop is CASSVLRGPGELFF. The CDR3 bases are TGTGCCAGCAGCGTTCTCCGGGGGCCCGGGGAGCTGTTTTTT. Supplemented by reference TRBV9 and TRBJ2-2, the full variable domain reads DSGVTQTPKHLITATGQRVTLRCSPRSGDLSVYWYQQSLDQGLQFLIQYYNGEERAKGNILERFSAQQFPDLHSELNLSSLELGDSALYFCASSVLRGPGELFFGEGSRLTVL.